What follows describes a single TCR beta chain. CDR3 length equals 13 residues. Looked up from germline, CDR1 is MNHEY and CDR2 is SVGEGT. The V and J ends lost 0 bases and 12 bases respectively, with 12 bases between them. Original methodology: Estimates of nucleated cell counts were drawn from the amplification of reference gene primers. Clones were read by immunoSEQ multiplex PCR, and TCRdb kept only the in-frame ones, dropping some. The V and J calls and clone size are taken from that table; D and trimming were inferred from the DNA. The data contain 150,000 to 160,000 clones, 75% to 85% of them singletons. The data are from a study of blood T cell repertoires in COVID-19. Study as a whole: PBMCs, B-cell-depleted T cells, or T cells provided the cDNA or gDNA that made up the material.

The sequence was collected from a woman in her forties or fifties with acute or convalescent COVID-19. The V gene is TRBV6-2 or TRBV6-3, the J gene TRBJ2-1, with D hard to call. Material for sequencing was peripheral blood. CDR3 residues: CASSYSTLIVQFF. DNA of the CDR3: TGTGCCAGCAGTTACTCGACTCTTATCGTGCAGTTCTTC.